A single sample gave rise to the 12 T cell receptor beta chains below, sequenced in a study of CD8 T cells in ankylosing spondylitis. TCRdb used MiXCR to reprocess the 5' RACE reads, holding one entry per CDR3 protein. This table has about 140,000 distinct CDR3 sequences, roughly 6.6% appearing once. What was sequenced was blood, either unsorted or a sorted T cell fraction (not recorded which). These receptors originate from a female donor with ankylosing spondylitis or in good health (not recorded which).

In this sample, this clonotype turned up many times. V and J are TRBV12-3 or TRBV12-4 and TRBJ1-2, with 7 nucleotides matching TRBD1. The CDR3 has 18 amino acids. J lost 1 base, V lost 6 bases, and 17 bases had no gene match. The CDR3 loop reads CASSSVTGANGFNYGYTF. CDR3 nucleotide sequence: TGTGCCAGCAGCAGTGTCACAGGGGCGAATGGTTTTAACTATGGCTACACCTTC.

This clonotype was detected ten times or more. This chain uses TRBV5-5 with TRBJ2-7, with D hard to call. Germline-derived CDR1 and CDR2 are SGHKS and YYEKEE (reference sequence). This CDR3 region has 12 residues. The germline V and J ends were trimmed by 4 bases and 2 bases, with 7 bases remaining between them. CDR3 loop: CASSRSAYEQYF. CDR3 DNA: TGTGCCAGCAGCAGGTCCGCCTACGAGCAGTACTTC.

Only a few counts were recorded for this clonotype. A read error may be the cause here, since a much bigger clone is one base away. The V and J genes are TRBV12-3 or TRBV12-4 and TRBJ2-7; perhaps TRBD1 as D (6 bases). Trimming pared 11 bases from V and 3 bases from J, leaving 11 bases between. The CDR3 runs 11 residues. In DNA form, the CDR3 reads TGTGCCGCCAAACAGGGCTACGAGCAGTACTTC. Its translation is CAAKQGYEQYF.

This clonotype was detected many times. The chain has TRBV29-1 and TRBJ1-1; weak D call: TRBD1 (5 bases). Germline CDR1 and CDR2: SQVTM and ANQGSEA. Deletions cut 4 bases from V and 0 bases from J, with 18 bases between. The CDR3 totals 16 residues. The CDR3 spells CSVAGGVSLMNTEAFF. The CDR3 DNA reads as TGCAGCGTTGCCGGGGGGGTATCCCTTATGAACACTGAAGCTTTCTTT.

The sample holds a few counts of this clonotype. This rearrangement joins TRBV11-2 to TRBJ2-7; 9 nucleotides line up with TRBD1. The CDR3 is made up of 13 amino acids. With V trimmed by 8 bases and J by 3 bases, 5 bases remained unmatched. CDR1 is SGHAT and CDR2 is FQNNGV in the germline V gene. The CDR3 loop is CASRTGAIYEQYF. CDR3 bases: TGTGCCAGCCGGACAGGGGCCATCTACGAGCAGTACTTC.

This clonotype was found many times. The chain couples TRBV7-2 to TRBJ1-2; D might be TRBD1 (6 bases). The germline V and J ends were trimmed by 5 bases and 6 bases, with 13 bases remaining between them. This CDR3 region has 13 residues. CDR1 and CDR2 (germline): SGHTA, FQGNSA. The CDR3: CASSRGQNHGYTF. The CDR3 bases are TGTGCCAGCAGCCGTGGACAGAACCATGGCTACACCTTC.

This clonotype was observed a few times. The rearrangement joins TRBV2 to TRBJ2-7; D is perhaps TRBD1 (6 bases). Germline V gives CDR1 SNHLY, CDR2 FYNNEI. V was cut by 6 bases and J by 3 bases, with 12 bases left in between. The CDR3 covers 13 residues. The chain's CDR3 is CASSVQGLYEQYF. As DNA, the CDR3 is TGTGCCAGCAGCGTACAGGGCCTCTACGAGCAGTACTTC.

This clonotype was recorded at least ten times. This chain connects TRBV9 to TRBJ1-2; 8 nucleotides align to TRBD1. Losses at the gene ends were 0 bases for V and 7 bases for J; bases not matched to a gene: 14. This CDR3 has 17 residues. In germline, CDR1 is SGDLS, CDR2 YYNGEE. The CDR3 loop is CASSVALVTGQAAGYTF. In nucleotides, the CDR3 is TGTGCCAGCAGCGTAGCTTTGGTAACGGGACAGGCTGCTGGCTACACCTTC.

In the case of this clonotype: This clone may be a read error of a much larger clone one base away. V gene TRBV7-2 combines with J gene TRBJ1-2; 9 nucleotides agree with TRBD1. CDR3 length: 14 amino acids. Germline V gene lookup returns CDR1 SGHTA and CDR2 FQGNSA. The CDR3 nucleotides read TGTGCCGGCAGCTCCGAGGACAGGGGTAGAGGCTACACCTTC. It codes for CAGSSEDRGRGYTF. The full variable domain, its missing parts supplied by reference TRBV7-2 and TRBJ1-2, is GAGVSQSPSNKVTEKGKDVELRCDPISGHTALYWYRQSLGQGLEFLIYFQGNSAPDKSGLPSDRFSAERTGGSVSTLTIQRTQQEDSAVYLCAGSSEDRGRGYTFGSGTRLTVV.

This clonotype has at least ten counts. CDR3 in amino acids: CASSLSGQGYLEQYF. The CDR3 DNA is TGTGCCAGCAGTTTATCGGGACAGGGGTACCTCGAGCAGTACTTC. V and J are TRBV27 and TRBJ2-7, with 10 bases that match TRBD1. Per germline, CDR1 MNHEY and CDR2 SMNVEV (reference sequence). V shed 0 bases and J 6 bases; nucleotides not matched to a gene: 5. The CDR3 loop spans 15 amino acids.

This chain uses TRBV4-2 with TRBJ1-4, with TRBD1 as a possible D gene (5 bases). V was cut by 3 bases and J by 8 bases, with 16 bases left in between. Per germline, CDR1 LGHNA and CDR2 YNFKEQ. The length of the CDR3 is 15 residues. The CDR3 spells CASSHPGPGDEKLFF. As DNA, the CDR3 is TGTGCCAGCAGCCACCCCGGACCTGGGGACGAAAAACTGTTTTTT.

This clonotype was seen ten or more times. CDR3 nucleotide sequence: TGTGCCAGCAGCCAAGATCTGGCGGGGGAGCTTACAGATACGCAGTATTTT. Translation: CASSQDLAGELTDTQYF. This rearrangement joins TRBV4-2 to TRBJ2-3; 7 bases are shared with TRBD2. CDR1 LGHNA and CDR2 YNFKEQ come from the germline V gene. V lost 0 bases and J lost 3; bases outside the gene matches: 9. CDR3 length equals 17 residues.